Listed below are T cell receptor beta chains from one sample, sequenced in a study of CD8+CD57+ T cells in acquired aplastic anemia. TCRdb recomputed calls from the reads with MiXCR, one row per CDR3 protein. This table has 400,000 to 450,000 distinct CDR3 sequences, just under 70% appearing once. The sample comprised sorted CD4+, CD8+, or CD8+CD57+ T cells (not recorded which) from PBMCs. Receptors were obtained from a human donor in good health, serving as a control. Both conserved end residues are part of each CDR3. D genes are given only for firm matches. Clone size, where shown, is once, few, many, or a class for clones that have expanded.

J: TRBJ2-5; D: .; size: many; V: TRBV19; CDR3: CASSIGGQETQYF; DNA: TGTGCCAGTAGTATAGGCGGCCAAGAGACCCAGTACTTC
J: TRBJ1-6; D: .; size: .; V: TRBV25-1; CDR3: CASSELSVRAGPPSVPLHF; DNA: TGTGCCAGCAGTGAATTGAGTGTTAGAGCAGGACCTCCGTCGGTTCCCCTCCACTTT
J: TRBJ1-1; D: TRBD1; size: .; V: TRBV7-3; CDR3: CASSYFQQGAAEPFF; DNA: TGTGCCAGCAGCTACTTCCAACAGGGGGCAGCTGAACCTTTCTTT
J: TRBJ1-5; D: .; size: .; V: TRBV20-1; CDR3: CSARDRSLSNQPQHF; DNA: TGCAGTGCTAGAGATAGGTCCCTCAGCAATCAGCCCCAGCATTTT
J: TRBJ1-2; D: TRBD1; size: .; V: TRBV7-3; CDR3: CASSLAGTGYTGEF; DNA: TGTGCCAGCAGCCTGGCCGGGACAGGGTACACCGGGGAGTTC
J: TRBJ2-5; D: TRBD1; size: .; V: TRBV7-2; CDR3: CASSSTGLTDAQYYF; DNA: TGTGCCAGCAGCTCGACAGGGTTGACAGATGCGCAGTATTACTTC
J: TRBJ2-1; D: .; size: .; V: TRBV25-1; CDR3: CASSEFDGGATDEQFF; DNA: TGTGCCAGCAGTGAATTCGATGGCGGGGCCACAGATGAGCAGTTCTTC
J: TRBJ1-5; D: .; size: few; V: TRBV12-5; CDR3: CASGLGSNQPQHF; DNA: TGTGCTAGTGGTTTGGGGAGCAATCAGCCCCAGCATTTT
J: TRBJ1-1; D: TRBD1; size: .; V: TRBV9; CDR3: CASSVKEGQGWTEAFF; DNA: TGTGCCAGCAGCGTCAAAGAAGGACAGGGCTGGACTGAAGCTTTCTTT
J: TRBJ1-6; D: .; size: .; V: TRBV10-3; CDR3: CAISELGQNDSPLHF; DNA: TGTGCCATCAGTGAGTTGGGGCAAAATGATTCACCCCTCCACTTT
J: TRBJ2-7; D: TRBD1; size: .; V: TRBV9; CDR3: CASSQYPRDRSYEQYF; DNA: TGTGCCAGCAGCCAATACCCCCGGGACAGGTCCTACGAGCAGTACTTC
J: TRBJ1-4; D: .; size: once; V: TRBV11-2; CDR3: CASSLSGDGTNEKLFF; DNA: TGTGCCAGCAGCTTGTCGGGGGATGGAACTAATGAAAAACTGTTTTTT
J: TRBJ1-2; D: TRBD1; size: .; V: TRBV7-8; CDR3: CASSSAGQGAPGYTF; DNA: TGTGCCAGCAGCTCCGCCGGACAGGGGGCGCCCGGCTACACCTTC
J: TRBJ2-2; D: .; size: once; V: TRBV5-4; CDR3: CASSASLLRGARSAGELFF; DNA: TGTGCCAGCAGCGCATCATTACTACGGGGGGCGCGATCGGCCGGGGAGCTGTTTTTT
J: TRBJ1-5; D: .; size: .; V: TRBV19; CDR3: CASSDRLWFQHF; DNA: TGTGCCAGCTCAGACAGGTTGTGGTTCCAGCATTTT
J: TRBJ1-2; D: TRBD1; size: .; V: TRBV10-3; CDR3: CAISVGAGQTPRRGYGYTF; DNA: TGTGCCATCAGTGTCGGTGCGGGACAGACCCCAAGGAGAGGCTATGGCTACACCTTC
J: TRBJ2-5; D: .; size: .; V: TRBV9; CDR3: CASSAARTENSPQYF; DNA: TGTGCCAGCAGCGCGGCGCGTACCGAGAATTCACCCCAGTACTTC
J: TRBJ1-5; D: .; size: once; V: TRBV5-6; CDR3: CASSLSRRRTHSNQPQHF; DNA: TGTGCCAGCAGCTTATCGAGGAGGAGGACGCATAGCAATCAGCCCCAGCATTTT
J: TRBJ1-2; D: .; size: .; V: TRBV7-3; CDR3: CASSLDSDNGRYTF; DNA: TGTGCCAGCAGCTTGGACAGTGACAACGGGCGCTACACCTTC
J: TRBJ2-3; D: .; size: .; V: TRBV5-4; CDR3: CARSLDTSTDTQYF; DNA: TGTGCCAGGAGCTTGGACACTAGCACAGATACGCAGTATTTT
J: TRBJ2-3; D: .; size: .; V: TRBV7-9; CDR3: CASTVKIKSATAYF; DNA: TGTGCCAGCACGGTGAAGATAAAATCAGCCACGGCGTATTTT
J: TRBJ1-5; D: TRBD1; size: .; V: TRBV20-1; CDR3: CSAWTGGNQPQRF; DNA: TGCAGTGCTTGGACAGGGGGAAACCAGCCCCAGCGTTTT